The present entry profiles one TCR beta chain with its context. The sample comes from a study of control samples from healthy donors and cancer patients. From germline, CDR1 is ENHRY and CDR2 SYGVKD. The CDR3 totals 13 residues. V lost 2 bases to trimming and J lost 7 bases, with 8 bases between them. Repertoires were generated with immunoSEQ multiplex PCR, while TCRdb's copy carries only in-frame clones and drops some. The sample yields 150,000 to 200,000 clones, 92% seen once. The material sequenced was blood. This chain links TRBV10-3 with TRBJ1-4, with D uncertain. The origin of this receptor is a woman aged 25 to 45 in good health. The CDR3 loop is CAISEGVGEKLFF. The CDR3 DNA reads as TGTGCCATCAGTGAGGGGGTGGGTGAAAAACTGTTTTTT.